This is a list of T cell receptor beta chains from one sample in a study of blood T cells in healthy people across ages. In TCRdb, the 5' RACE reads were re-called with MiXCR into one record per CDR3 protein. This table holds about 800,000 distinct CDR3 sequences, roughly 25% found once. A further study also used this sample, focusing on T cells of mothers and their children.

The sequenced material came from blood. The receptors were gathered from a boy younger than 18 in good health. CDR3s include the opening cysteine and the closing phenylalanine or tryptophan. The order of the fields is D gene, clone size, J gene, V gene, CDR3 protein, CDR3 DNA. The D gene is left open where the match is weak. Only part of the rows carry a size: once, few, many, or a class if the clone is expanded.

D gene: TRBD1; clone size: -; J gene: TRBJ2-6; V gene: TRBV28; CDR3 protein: CASRRGQAGANVLTF; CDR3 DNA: TGTGCCAGCAGACGAGGACAGGCCGGGGCCAACGTCCTGACTTTC
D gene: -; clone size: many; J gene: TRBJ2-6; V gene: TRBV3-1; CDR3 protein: CASSQDLFGVRGANVLTF; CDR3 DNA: TGTGCCAGCAGCCAAGATTTGTTCGGCGTGAGGGGGGCCAACGTCCTGACTTTC
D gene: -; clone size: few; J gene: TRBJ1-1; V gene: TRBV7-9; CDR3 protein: CASREEKNTEAFF; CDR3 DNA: TGTGCCAGCAGGGAAGAGAAGAACACTGAAGCTTTCTTT
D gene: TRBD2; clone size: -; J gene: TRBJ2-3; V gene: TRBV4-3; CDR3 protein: CASSESLVGTSGTPLDTQYF; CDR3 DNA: TGCGCCAGCAGCGAGAGTTTGGTGGGGACTAGCGGCACCCCGTTGGATACGCAGTATTTT
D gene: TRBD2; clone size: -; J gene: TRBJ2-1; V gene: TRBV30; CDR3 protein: CAWKEGAAGGLYNEQFF; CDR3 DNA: TGTGCCTGGAAGGAGGGGGCAGCGGGGGGACTATACAATGAGCAGTTCTTC
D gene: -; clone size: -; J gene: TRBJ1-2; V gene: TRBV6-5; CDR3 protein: CASRKAGANYGYTF; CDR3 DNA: TGTGCCAGCAGAAAAGCCGGGGCTAACTATGGCTACACCTTC
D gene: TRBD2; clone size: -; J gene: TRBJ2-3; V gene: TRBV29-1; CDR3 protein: CSVEEGGPTDTQYF; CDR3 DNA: TGCAGCGTTGAAGAGGGAGGGCCCACAGATACGCAGTATTTT
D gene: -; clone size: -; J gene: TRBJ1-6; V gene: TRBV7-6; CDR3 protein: CASSPRTVNSPLHF; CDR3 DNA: TGTGCCAGCAGTCCCCGGACAGTTAATTCACCCCTCCACTTT
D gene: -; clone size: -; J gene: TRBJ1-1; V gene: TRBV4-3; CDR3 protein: CASSQAAGWNTEAFF; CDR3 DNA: TGCGCCAGCAGCCAAGCTGCGGGTTGGAACACTGAAGCTTTCTTT
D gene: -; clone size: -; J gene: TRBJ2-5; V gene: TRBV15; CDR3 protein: CATSRGRSQETQYF; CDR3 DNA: TGTGCCACCAGCAGAGGCAGAAGCCAAGAGACCCAGTACTTC
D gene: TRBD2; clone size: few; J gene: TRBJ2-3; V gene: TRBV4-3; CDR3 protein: CTSSQVSGVPDTQYF; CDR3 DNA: TGCACCAGCAGCCAAGTAAGCGGGGTCCCAGATACGCAGTATTTT
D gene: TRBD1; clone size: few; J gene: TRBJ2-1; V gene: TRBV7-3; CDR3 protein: CASSLNGDRGVLGPYNEQFF; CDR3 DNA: TGTGCCAGCAGCCTTAATGGAGACAGGGGGGTACTAGGACCCTACAATGAGCAGTTCTTC
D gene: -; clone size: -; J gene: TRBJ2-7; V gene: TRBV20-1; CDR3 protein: CSAARQAFSYEQYF; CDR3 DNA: TGCAGTGCCGCGCGACAGGCCTTCTCCTACGAGCAGTACTTC
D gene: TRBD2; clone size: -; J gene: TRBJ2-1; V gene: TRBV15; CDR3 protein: CATSIPGLAHNEQFF; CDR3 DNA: TGTGCCACCAGCATACCGGGACTAGCCCACAATGAGCAGTTCTTC
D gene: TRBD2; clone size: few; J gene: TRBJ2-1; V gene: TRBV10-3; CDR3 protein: CAINDLAGGPEQFF; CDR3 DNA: TGTGCCATCAATGATTTAGCGGGGGGGCCCGAGCAGTTCTTC
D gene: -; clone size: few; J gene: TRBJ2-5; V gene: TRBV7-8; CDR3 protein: CASSLDEGPSF; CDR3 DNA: TGTGCCAGCAGCTTAGATGAGGGCCCTTCCTTC
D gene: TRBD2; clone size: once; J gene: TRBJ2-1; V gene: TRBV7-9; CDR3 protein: CASSLPLERGGDEQFF; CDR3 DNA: TGTGCCAGCAGCTTACCCCTCGAACGGGGGGGCGATGAGCAGTTCTTC
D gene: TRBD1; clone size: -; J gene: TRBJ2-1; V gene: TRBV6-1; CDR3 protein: CAGSRQGSTNEQFF; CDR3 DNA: TGTGCCGGCAGCCGACAGGGGTCCACCAATGAGCAGTTCTTC
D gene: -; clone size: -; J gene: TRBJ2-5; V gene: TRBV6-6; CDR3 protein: CATGVGGSQYF; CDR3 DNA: TGTGCCACTGGGGTAGGGGGATCCCAGTACTTC
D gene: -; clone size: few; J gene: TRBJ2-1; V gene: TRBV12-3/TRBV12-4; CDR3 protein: CASSLLGAGNFF; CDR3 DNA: TGTGCCAGCAGTTTATTGGGTGCGGGAAATTTCTTC
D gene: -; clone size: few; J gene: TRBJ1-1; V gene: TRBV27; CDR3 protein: CASSLSTPMNTEAFF; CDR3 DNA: TGTGCCAGCAGTTTATCGACACCCATGAACACTGAAGCTTTCTTT
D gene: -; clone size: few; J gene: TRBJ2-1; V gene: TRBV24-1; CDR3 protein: CATSDILGQFF; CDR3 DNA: TGTGCCACCAGTGACATCCTCGGGCAGTTCTTC
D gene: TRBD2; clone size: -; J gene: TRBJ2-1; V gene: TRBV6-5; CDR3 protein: CASSYSGGGLYNEQFF; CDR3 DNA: TGTGCCAGCAGTTACTCCGGCGGGGGACTATACAATGAGCAGTTCTTC
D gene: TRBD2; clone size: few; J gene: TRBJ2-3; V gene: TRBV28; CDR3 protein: CASSPSGRGTDTQYF; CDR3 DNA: TGTGCCAGCAGTCCAAGCGGGAGGGGCACAGATACGCAGTATTTT
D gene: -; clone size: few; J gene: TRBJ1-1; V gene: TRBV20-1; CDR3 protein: CSARDPFNTEAFF; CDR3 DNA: TGCAGTGCTAGGGACCCCTTTAACACTGAAGCTTTCTTT
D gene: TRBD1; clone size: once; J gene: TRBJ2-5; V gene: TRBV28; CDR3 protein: CASSSSGTGDRETQYF; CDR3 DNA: TGTGCCAGCAGTTCCTCCGGGACAGGGGATAGGGAGACCCAGTACTTC
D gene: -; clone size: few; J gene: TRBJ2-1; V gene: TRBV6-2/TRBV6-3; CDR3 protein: CASYQRVDNEQFF; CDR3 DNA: TGTGCCAGCTATCAACGGGTCGACAATGAGCAGTTCTTC
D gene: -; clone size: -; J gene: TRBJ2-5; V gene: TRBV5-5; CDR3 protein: CASSFWKETQYF; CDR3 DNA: TGTGCCAGCAGCTTTTGGAAGGAGACCCAGTACTTC